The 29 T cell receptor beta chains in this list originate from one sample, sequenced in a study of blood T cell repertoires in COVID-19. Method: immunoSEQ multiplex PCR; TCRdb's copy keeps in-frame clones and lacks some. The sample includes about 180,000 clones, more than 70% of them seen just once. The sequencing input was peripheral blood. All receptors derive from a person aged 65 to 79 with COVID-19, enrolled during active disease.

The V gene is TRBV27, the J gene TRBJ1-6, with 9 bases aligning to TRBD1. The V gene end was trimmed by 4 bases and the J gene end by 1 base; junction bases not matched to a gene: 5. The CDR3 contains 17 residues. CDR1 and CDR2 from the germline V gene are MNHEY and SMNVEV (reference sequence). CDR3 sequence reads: CASSSQGAASYNSPLHF. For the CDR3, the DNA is TGTGCCAGCAGTTCACAGGGGGCAGCATCCTATAATTCACCCCTCCACTTT.

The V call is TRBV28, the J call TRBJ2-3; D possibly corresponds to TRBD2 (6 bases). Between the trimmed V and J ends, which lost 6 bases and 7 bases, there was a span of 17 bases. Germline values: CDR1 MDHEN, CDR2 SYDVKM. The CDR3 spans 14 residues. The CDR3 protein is CASSPPRGFHTQYF. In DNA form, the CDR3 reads TGTGCCAGCAGCCCCCCCCGGGGGTTCCATACGCAGTATTTT.

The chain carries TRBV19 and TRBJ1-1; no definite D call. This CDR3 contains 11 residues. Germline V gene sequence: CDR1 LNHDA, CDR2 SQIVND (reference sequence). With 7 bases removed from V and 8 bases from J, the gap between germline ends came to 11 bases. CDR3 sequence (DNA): TGTGCCAGTACGAGGGTTTCCGAAGCTTTCTTT. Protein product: CASTRVSEAFF.

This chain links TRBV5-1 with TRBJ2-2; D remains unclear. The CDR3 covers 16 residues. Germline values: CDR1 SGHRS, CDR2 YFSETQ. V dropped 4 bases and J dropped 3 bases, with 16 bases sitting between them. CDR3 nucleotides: TGCGCCAGCAGCCCCCAAAGACTCGAAGACACCGGGGAGCTGTTTTTT. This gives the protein CASSPQRLEDTGELFF.

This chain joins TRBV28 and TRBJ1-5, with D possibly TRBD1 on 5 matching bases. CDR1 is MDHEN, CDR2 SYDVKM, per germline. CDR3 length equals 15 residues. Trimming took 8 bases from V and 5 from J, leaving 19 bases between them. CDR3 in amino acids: CASETRAGGHQPQHF. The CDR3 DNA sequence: TGTGCCAGCGAGACACGCGCGGGGGGTCATCAGCCCCAGCATTTT.

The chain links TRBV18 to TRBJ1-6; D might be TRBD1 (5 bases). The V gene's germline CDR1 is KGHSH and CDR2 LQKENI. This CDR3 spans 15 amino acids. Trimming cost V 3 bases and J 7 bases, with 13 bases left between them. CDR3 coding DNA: TGTGCCAGCTCACCCTTACAGGCTGAAAATTCACCCCTCCACTTT. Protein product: CASSPLQAENSPLHF.

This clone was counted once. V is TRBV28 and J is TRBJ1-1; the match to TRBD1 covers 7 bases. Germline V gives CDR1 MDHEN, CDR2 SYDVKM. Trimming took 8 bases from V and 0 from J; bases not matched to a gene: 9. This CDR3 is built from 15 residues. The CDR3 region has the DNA TGTGCCAGCGGAGGAACAGGGGCCTTGAACACTGAAGCTTTCTTT. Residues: CASGGTGALNTEAFF.

CDR3 sequence reads: CAWSWQANTGELFF. CDR3 DNA: TGTGCCTGGAGTTGGCAGGCGAACACCGGGGAGCTGTTTTTT. The rearrangement uses TRBV30 and TRBJ2-2; D call uncertain. The ends were cut back, 2 bases at V and 0 bases at J, with 7 bases in the middle. The CDR3 extends over 14 amino acids. Germline V gene sequence: CDR1 GTSNPN, CDR2 SVGIG (reference sequence).

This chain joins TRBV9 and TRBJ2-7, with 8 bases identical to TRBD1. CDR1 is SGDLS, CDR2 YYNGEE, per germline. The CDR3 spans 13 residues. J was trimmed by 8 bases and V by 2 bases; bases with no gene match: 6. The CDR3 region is CASSVGQGGKQYF. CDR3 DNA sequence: TGTGCCAGCAGCGTTGGACAGGGCGGAAAGCAGTACTTC.

In nucleotides, the CDR3 is TGTGCCAGCAGCACTTCGATAGGGGTGACTAATGAAAAACTGTTTTTT. Its protein is CASSTSIGVTNEKLFF. The chain carries TRBV27 and TRBJ1-4, with D possibly being TRBD1 (5 bases). V lost 6 bases, J lost 2 bases, and 16 bases lay in between. CDR3 length equals 16 residues. Germline CDR1 reads MNHEY; CDR2 reads SMNVEV (reference sequence).

Here the CDR3 reads CASSERSGVSMNTEAFF. CDR3 sequence (DNA): TGTGCCAGCAGTGAACGGTCAGGGGTTAGCATGAACACTGAAGCTTTCTTT. The chain is built from TRBV2 and TRBJ1-1; the D gene is possibly TRBD1 (6 bases). CDR1 is SNHLY, CDR2 FYNNEI, per germline. Trimming pared 2 bases from V and 0 bases from J, leaving 16 bases between. CDR3 length equals 17 residues. The full variable domain, its missing parts supplied by reference TRBV2 and TRBJ1-1, is EPEVTQTPSHQVTQMGQEVILRCVPISNHLYFYWYRQILGQKVEFLVSFYNNEISEKSEIFDDQFSVERPDGSNFTLKIRSTKLEDSAMYFCASSERSGVSMNTEAFFGQGTRLTVV.

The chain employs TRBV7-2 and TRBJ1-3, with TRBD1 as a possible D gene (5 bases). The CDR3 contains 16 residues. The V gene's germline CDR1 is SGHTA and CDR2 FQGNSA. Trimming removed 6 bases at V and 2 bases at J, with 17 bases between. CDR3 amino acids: CASSDRSGGAGNTIYF. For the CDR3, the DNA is TGTGCCAGCAGTGATCGTTCGGGAGGGGCTGGAAACACCATATATTTT.

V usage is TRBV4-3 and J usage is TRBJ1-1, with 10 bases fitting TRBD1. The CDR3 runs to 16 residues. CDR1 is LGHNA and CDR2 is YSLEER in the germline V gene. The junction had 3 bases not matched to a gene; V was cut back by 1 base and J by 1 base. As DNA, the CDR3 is TGCGCCAGCAGCCAAGGACAGGGGGCTGGGAACACTGAAGCTTTCTTT. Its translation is CASSQGQGAGNTEAFF.

The CDR3 nucleotides read TGTGCCAGCAGTAGTATAGCCGTTACCGGGGAGCTGTTTTTT. Protein: CASSSIAVTGELFF. The chain links TRBV27 to TRBJ2-2; D gene ambiguous. The V and J ends lost 5 bases and 5 bases respectively, with 12 bases between them. Germline assignment: CDR1 MNHEY and CDR2 SMNVEV (reference sequence). The CDR3 is made up of 14 amino acids.

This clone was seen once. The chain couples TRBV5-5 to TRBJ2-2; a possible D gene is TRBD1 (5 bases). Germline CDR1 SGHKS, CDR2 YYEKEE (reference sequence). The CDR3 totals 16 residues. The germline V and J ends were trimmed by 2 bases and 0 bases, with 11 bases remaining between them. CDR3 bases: TGTGCCAGCAGCTTCCTTGGGGCGGCGAACACCGGGGAGCTGTTTTTT. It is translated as CASSFLGAANTGELFF.

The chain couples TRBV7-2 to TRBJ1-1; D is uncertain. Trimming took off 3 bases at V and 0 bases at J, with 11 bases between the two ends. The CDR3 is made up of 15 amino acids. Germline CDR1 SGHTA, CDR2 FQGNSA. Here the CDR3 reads CASSFAQTLNTEAFF. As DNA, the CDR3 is TGTGCCAGCAGCTTCGCACAGACATTGAACACTGAAGCTTTCTTT.

In DNA form, the CDR3 reads TGTGCCAGCAGCCAAAGCCGGGGGGTCGGGAATCAGCCCCAGCATTTT. This codes for CASSQSRGVGNQPQHF. The chain is built from TRBV28 and TRBJ1-5; tentatively, D is TRBD1 (5 bases). The V and J ends lost 6 bases and 4 bases respectively, with 19 bases between them. The CDR3 length is 16 residues. Germline V gives CDR1 MDHEN, CDR2 SYDVKM.

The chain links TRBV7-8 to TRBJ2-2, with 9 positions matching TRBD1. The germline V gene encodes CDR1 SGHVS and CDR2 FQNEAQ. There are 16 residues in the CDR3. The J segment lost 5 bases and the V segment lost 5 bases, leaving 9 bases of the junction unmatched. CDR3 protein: CASSPRDRVETGELFF. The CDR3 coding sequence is TGTGCCAGCAGCCCCCGGGACAGGGTTGAAACCGGGGAGCTGTTTTTT.

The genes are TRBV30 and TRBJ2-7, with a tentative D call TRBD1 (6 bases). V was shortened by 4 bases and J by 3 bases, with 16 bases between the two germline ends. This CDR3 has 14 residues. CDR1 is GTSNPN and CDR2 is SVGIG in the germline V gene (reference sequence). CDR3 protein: CAWNSRVGGYEQYF. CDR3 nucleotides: TGTGCCTGGAATTCACGGGTAGGGGGCTACGAGCAGTACTTC.

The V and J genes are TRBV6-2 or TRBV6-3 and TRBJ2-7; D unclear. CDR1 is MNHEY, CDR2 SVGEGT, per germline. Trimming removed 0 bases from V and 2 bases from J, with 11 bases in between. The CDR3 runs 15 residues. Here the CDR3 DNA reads TGTGCCAGCAGTTACTCCGACTTCCCGACCTACGAGCAGTACTTC. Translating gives CASSYSDFPTYEQYF.

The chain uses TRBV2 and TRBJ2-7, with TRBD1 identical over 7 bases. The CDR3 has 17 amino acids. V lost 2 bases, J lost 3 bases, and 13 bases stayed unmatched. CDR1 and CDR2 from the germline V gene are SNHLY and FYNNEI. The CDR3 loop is CASSELMGWDRDYEQYF. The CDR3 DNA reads TGTGCCAGCAGTGAACTTATGGGGTGGGACAGAGACTACGAGCAGTACTTC.

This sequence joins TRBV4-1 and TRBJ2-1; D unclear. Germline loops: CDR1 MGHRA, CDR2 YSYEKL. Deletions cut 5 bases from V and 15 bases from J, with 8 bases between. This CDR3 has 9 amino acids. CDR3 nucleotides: TGCGCCAGCAGCGGCCCAGGGTTCTTC. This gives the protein CASSGPGFF.

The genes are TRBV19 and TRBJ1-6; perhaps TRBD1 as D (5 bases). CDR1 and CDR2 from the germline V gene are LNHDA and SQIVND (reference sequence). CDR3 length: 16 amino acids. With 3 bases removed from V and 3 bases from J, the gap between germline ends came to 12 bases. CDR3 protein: CASSIGSTGYNSPLHF. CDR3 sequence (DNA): TGTGCCAGTAGTATCGGGTCTACAGGCTATAATTCACCCCTCCACTTT. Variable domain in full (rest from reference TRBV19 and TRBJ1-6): DGGITQSPKYLFRKEGQNVTLSCEQNLNHDAMYWYRQDPGQGLRLIYYSQIVNDFQKGDIAEGYSVSREKKESFPLTVTSAQKNPTAFYLCASSIGSTGYNSPLHFGNGTRLTVT.

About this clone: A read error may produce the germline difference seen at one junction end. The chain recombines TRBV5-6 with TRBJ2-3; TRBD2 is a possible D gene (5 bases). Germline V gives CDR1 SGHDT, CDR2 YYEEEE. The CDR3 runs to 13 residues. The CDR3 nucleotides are TGTGCCAGCCGCTTTACGGGGACAGATACGCAGTATTTT. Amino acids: CASRFTGTDTQYF.

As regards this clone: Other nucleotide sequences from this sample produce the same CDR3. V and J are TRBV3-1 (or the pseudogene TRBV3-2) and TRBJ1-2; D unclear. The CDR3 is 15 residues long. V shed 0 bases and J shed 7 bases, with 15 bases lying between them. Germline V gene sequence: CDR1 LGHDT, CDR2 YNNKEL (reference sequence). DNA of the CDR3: TGTGCCAGCAGCCAAGAATTGGGAGGGCGAGGTGGCTACACCTTC. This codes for CASSQELGGRGGYTF.

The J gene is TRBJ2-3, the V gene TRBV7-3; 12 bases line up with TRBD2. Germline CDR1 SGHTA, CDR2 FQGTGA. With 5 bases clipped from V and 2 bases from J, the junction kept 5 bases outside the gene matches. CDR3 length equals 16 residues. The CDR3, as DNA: TGTGCCAGCAGCCCCTGGACTAGCGGGAACACAGATACGCAGTATTTT. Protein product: CASSPWTSGNTDTQYF.

The CDR3 coding sequence is TGTGCCAGCAGCAAAACACTAGCGGGAGGGCCCGAAGGTAAACCCGGGGAGCTGTTTTTT. Translating it yields CASSKTLAGGPEGKPGELFF. The J gene is TRBJ2-2, the V gene TRBV21-1; the listed D gene, TRBD2, was not tested against the DNA. TRBV21-1 is recorded as a pseudogene. The CDR3 totals 20 residues.

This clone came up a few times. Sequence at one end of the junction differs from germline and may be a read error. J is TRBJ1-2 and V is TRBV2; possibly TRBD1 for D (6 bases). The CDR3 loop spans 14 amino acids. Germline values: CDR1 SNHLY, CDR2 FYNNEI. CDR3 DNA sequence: TGTGCCAGCAGTCTTACGATAATTCGACAGGCGGGGGGCTTC. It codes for CASSLTIIRQAGGF.

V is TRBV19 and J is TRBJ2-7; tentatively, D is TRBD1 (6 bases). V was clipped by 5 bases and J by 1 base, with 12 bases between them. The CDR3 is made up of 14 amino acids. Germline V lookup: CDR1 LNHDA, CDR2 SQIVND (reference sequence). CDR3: CASSFRRGSYEQYF. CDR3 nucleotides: TGTGCCAGTAGTTTCCGAAGGGGGTCCTACGAGCAGTACTTC. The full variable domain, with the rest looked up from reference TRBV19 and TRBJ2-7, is DGGITQSPKYLFRKEGQNVTLSCEQNLNHDAMYWYRQDPGQGLRLIYYSQIVNDFQKGDIAEGYSVSREKKESFPLTVTSAQKNPTAFYLCASSFRRGSYEQYFGPGTRLTVT.